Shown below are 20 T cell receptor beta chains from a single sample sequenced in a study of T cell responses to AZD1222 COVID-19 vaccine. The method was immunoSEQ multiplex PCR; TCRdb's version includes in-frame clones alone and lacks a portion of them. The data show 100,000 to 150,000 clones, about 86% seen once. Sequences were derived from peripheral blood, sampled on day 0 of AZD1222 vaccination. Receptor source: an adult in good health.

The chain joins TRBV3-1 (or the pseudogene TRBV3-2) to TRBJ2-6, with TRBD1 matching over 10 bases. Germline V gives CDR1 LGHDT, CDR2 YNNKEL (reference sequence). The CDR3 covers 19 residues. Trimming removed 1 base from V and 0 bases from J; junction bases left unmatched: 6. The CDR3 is CASSQVGQGVHSGANVLTF. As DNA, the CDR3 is TGTGCCAGCAGCCAAGTTGGACAGGGGGTCCACTCTGGGGCCAACGTCCTGACTTTC.

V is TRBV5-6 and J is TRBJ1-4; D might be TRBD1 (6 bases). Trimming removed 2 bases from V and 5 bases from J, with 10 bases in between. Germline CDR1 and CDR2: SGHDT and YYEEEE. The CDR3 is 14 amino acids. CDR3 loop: CASSLGQFNEKLFF. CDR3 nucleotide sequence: TGTGCCAGCAGCTTAGGACAGTTCAATGAAAAACTGTTTTTT.

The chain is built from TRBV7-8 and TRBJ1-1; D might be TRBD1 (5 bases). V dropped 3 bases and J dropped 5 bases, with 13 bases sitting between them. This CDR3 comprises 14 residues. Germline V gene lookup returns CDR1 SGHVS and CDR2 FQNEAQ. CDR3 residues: CASSLRLGETEAFF. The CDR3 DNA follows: TGTGCCAGCAGCTTGCGCTTAGGGGAGACTGAAGCTTTCTTT.

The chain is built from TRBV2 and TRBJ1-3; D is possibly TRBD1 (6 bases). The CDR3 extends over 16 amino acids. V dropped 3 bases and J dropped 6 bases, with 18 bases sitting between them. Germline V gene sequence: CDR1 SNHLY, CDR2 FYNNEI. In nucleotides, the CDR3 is TGTGCCAGCAGTGAGAGGGGGTGGGCATTCGTAAACACCATATATTTT. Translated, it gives CASSERGWAFVNTIYF. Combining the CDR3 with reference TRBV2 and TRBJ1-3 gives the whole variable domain EPEVTQTPSHQVTQMGQEVILRCVPISNHLYFYWYRQILGQKVEFLVSFYNNEISEKSEIFDDQFSVERPDGSNFTLKIRSTKLEDSAMYFCASSERGWAFVNTIYFGEGSWLTVV.

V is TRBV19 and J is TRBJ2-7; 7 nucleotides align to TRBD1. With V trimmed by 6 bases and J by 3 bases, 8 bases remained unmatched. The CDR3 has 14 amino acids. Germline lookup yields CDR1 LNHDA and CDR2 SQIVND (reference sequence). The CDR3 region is CASSTTGVNYEQYF. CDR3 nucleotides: TGTGCCAGTAGCACTACAGGGGTAAACTACGAGCAGTACTTC.

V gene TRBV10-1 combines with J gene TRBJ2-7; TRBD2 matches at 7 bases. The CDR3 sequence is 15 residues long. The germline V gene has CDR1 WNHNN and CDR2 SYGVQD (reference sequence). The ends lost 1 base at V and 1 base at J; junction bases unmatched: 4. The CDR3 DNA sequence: TGCGCCAGCAGTGAGTTCGCGGGAGCGTCCTACGAGCAGTACTTC. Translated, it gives CASSEFAGASYEQYF.

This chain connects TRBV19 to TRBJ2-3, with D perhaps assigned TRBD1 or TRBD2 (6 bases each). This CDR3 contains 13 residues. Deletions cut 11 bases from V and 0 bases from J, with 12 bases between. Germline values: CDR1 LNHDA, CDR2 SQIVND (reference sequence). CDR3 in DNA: TGTGCCTCTGGGGGGCACAGCACAGATACGCAGTATTTT. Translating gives CASGGHSTDTQYF.

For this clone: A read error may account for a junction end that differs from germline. In DNA form, the CDR3 reads TGTGCCAGCAGCTTAGTCTCTTCTCTCAGCCTTCGTGACACCAGGGAGCTGTTTTTT. This sequence encodes CASSLVSSLSLRDTRELFF. The V call is TRBV7-2, the J call TRBJ2-2; D is unclear. Germline lookup yields CDR1 SGHTA and CDR2 FQGNSA. The CDR3 totals 19 residues. The complete variable domain, with remaining parts taken from reference TRBV7-2 and TRBJ2-2, reads GAGVSQSPSNKVTEKGKDVELRCDPISGHTALYWYRQSLGQGLEFLIYFQGNSAPDKSGLPSDRFSAERTGGSVSTLTIQRTQQEDSAVYLCASSLVSSLSLRDTRELFFGEGSRLTVL.

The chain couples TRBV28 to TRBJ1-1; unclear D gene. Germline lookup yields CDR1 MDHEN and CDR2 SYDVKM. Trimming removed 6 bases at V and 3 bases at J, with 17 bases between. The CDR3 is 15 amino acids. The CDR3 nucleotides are TGTGCCAGCAGCCAAGCGGGGTTGTATGACACTGAAGCTTTCTTT. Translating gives CASSQAGLYDTEAFF.

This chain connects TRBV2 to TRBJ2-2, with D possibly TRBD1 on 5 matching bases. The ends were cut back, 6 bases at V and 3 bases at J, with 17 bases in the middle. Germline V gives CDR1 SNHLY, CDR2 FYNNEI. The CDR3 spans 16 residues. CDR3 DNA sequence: TGTGCCAGCAGGGTAGGGGCGAGTGTCGACACCGGGGAGCTGTTTTTT. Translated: CASRVGASVDTGELFF.

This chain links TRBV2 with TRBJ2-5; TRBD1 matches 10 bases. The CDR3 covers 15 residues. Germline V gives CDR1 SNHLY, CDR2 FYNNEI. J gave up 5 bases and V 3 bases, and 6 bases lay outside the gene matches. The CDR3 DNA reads TGTGCCAGCAGTGATGCAGACAGGGGGCTGGAGACCCAGTACTTC. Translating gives CASSDADRGLETQYF.

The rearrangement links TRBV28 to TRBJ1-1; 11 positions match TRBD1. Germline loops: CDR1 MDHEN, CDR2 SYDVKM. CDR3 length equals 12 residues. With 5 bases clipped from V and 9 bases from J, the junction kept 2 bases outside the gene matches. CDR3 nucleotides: TGTGCCAGCAGTGGACAGGGGGCGCAAGCTTTCTTT. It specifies CASSGQGAQAFF.

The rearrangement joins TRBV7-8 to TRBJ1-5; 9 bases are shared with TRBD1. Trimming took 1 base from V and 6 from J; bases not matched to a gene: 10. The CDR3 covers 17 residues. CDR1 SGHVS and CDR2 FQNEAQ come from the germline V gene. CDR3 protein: CASSLVGGTGSSQPQHF. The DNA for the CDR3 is TGTGCCAGCAGCTTAGTGGGCGGGACAGGGTCTAGTCAGCCCCAGCATTTT.

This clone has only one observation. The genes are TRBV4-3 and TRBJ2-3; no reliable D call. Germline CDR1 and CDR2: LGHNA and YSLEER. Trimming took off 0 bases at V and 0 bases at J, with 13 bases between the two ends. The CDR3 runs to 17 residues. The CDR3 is CASSQDVSETSTDTQYF. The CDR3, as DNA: TGCGCCAGCAGCCAAGACGTGTCGGAGACTAGCACAGATACGCAGTATTTT.

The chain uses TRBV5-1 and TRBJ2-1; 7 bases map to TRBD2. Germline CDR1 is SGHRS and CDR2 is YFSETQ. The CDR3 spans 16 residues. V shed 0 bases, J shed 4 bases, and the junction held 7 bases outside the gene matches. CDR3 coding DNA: TGCGCCAGCAGCTTGGGTCCGGGAGGTCAATACAATGAGCAGTTCTTC. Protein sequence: CASSLGPGGQYNEQFF.

CDR3 DNA sequence: TGTGCCAGCAGCCCGCGGACAGTTACGAACACCGGGGAGCTGTTTTTT. It yields the protein CASSPRTVTNTGELFF. This chain connects TRBV11-3 to TRBJ2-2; a weak D match, TRBD1 (6 bases). Deletions cut 5 bases from V and 0 bases from J, with 13 bases between. The V gene's germline CDR1 is SGHNT and CDR2 YENEEA. The CDR3 covers 16 residues.

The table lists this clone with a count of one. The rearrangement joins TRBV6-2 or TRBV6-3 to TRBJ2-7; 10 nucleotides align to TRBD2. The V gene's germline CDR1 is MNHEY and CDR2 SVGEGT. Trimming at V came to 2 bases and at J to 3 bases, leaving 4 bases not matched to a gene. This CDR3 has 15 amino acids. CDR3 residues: CASSYETSGLYEQYF. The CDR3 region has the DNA TGTGCCAGCAGTTACGAGACTAGCGGGCTCTACGAGCAGTACTTC.

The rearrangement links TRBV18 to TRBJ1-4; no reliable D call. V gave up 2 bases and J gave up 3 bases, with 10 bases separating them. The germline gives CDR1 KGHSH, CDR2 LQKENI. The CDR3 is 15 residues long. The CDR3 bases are TGTGCCAGCTCACCATCGGGGAACCCTAATGAAAAACTGTTTTTT. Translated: CASSPSGNPNEKLFF.

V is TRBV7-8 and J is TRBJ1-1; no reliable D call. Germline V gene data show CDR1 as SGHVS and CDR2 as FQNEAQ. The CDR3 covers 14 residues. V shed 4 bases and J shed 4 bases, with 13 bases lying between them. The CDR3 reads CASSSYSGSTEAFF. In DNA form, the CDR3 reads TGTGCCAGCAGCTCCTATAGCGGGAGCACTGAAGCTTTCTTT.

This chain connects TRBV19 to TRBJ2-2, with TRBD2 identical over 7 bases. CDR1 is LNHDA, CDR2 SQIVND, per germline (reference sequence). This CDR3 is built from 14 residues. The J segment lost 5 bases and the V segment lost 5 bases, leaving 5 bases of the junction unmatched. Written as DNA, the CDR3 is TGTGCCAGTAGTCAAGGGAGGGGTACCGGGGAGCTGTTTTTT. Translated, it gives CASSQGRGTGELFF.